The 24 T cell receptor beta chains presented below share a single source sample, sequenced in a study of cytomegalovirus exposure and HLA in healthy donors. Repertoires were generated with immunoSEQ multiplex PCR, while TCRdb's copy carries only in-frame clones and drops some. Of tens of thousands of clones listed, over 90% are singletons. Input material: PBMCs. These receptors all come from a woman between 18 and 29 years old in good health and CMV-seropositive.

This rearrangement joins TRBV7-9 to TRBJ2-7; perhaps TRBD1 as D (5 bases). This CDR3 region has 17 residues. CDR1 is SEHNR, CDR2 FQNEAQ, per germline (reference sequence). V was clipped by 3 bases and J by 0 bases, with 18 bases between them. CDR3 nucleotide sequence: TGTGCCAGCAGCTTCCCCCTGGTCGGACAAACCTCCTACGAGCAGTACTTC. It yields the protein CASSFPLVGQTSYEQYF.

CDR3 loop: CATSSLPSGSRNEQFF. The CDR3 DNA reads as TGTGCCACCAGCTCCCTTCCTAGCGGGAGTCGAAATGAGCAGTTCTTC. This chain links TRBV15 with TRBJ2-1; 10 positions agree with TRBD2. Germline V gene data show CDR1 as LNHNV and CDR2 as YYDKDF (reference sequence). The CDR3 extends over 16 amino acids. Trimming at V came to 5 bases and at J to 7 bases, leaving 11 bases not matched to a gene.

The rearrangement joins TRBV11-3 to TRBJ2-3; TRBD1 might be the D (5 bases). Trimming shortened V by 0 bases and J by 5 bases, and 12 bases separated the two germline ends. The germline V gene has CDR1 SGHNT and CDR2 YENEEA. The CDR3 consists of 15 residues. DNA for the CDR3: TGTGCCAGCAGCTTAGATTATAGGACACGAGATACGCAGTATTTT. Its protein product is CASSLDYRTRDTQYF. The variable domain in full, completed from reference TRBV11-3 and TRBJ2-3, reads EAGVVQSPRYKIIEKKQPVAFWCNPISGHNTLYWYLQNLGQGPELLIRYENEEAVDDSQLPKDRFSAERLKGVDSTLKIQPAELGDSAVYLCASSLDYRTRDTQYFGPGTRLTVL.

J is TRBJ2-7 and V is TRBV7-2; 7 bases are a match to TRBD2. Losses at the gene ends were 4 bases for V and 6 bases for J; bases not matched to a gene: 6. CDR1 SGHTA and CDR2 FQGNSA come from the germline V gene. This CDR3 region has 13 residues. The CDR3 DNA sequence: TGTGCCAGCAGCTCCCGACTAGCCGGCGAGCAGTACTTC. This codes for CASSSRLAGEQYF.

The CDR3 sequence is CASGLAGGGTQYF. The CDR3 nucleotides are TGTGCCAGTGGACTAGCGGGTGGGGGGACCCAGTACTTC. The V and J genes are TRBV30 and TRBJ2-5, with 11 bases aligning to TRBD2. The CDR3 runs 13 residues. Germline CDR1 GTSNPN, CDR2 SVGIG (reference sequence). V trimming: 8 bases; J trimming: 7 bases; junction bases outside the gene matches: 9.

The chain recombines TRBV10-2 with TRBJ2-2; perhaps TRBD2 as D (5 bases). The V gene lost 4 bases and the J gene lost 7 bases, with 10 bases spanning the gap. The CDR3 extends over 13 amino acids. The germline CDR1 and CDR2 sequences are WSHSY and SAAADI. CDR3 coding DNA: TGCGCCAGCAGTGGACTATCTGGCGGGGAGCTGTTTTTT. Protein product: CASSGLSGGELFF.

V and J are TRBV5-1 and TRBJ1-1; the D gene is possibly TRBD1 (6 bases). CDR1 SGHRS and CDR2 YFSETQ come from the germline V gene. V gave up 2 bases and J gave up 1 base, with 9 bases separating them. This CDR3 region has 14 residues. CDR3 sequence: CASSLQGPNTEAFF. CDR3 sequence (DNA): TGCGCCAGCAGCTTACAGGGCCCGAACACTGAAGCTTTCTTT.

The rearrangement joins TRBV5-1 to TRBJ2-7; the match to TRBD1 covers 7 bases. V gave up 4 bases and J gave up 1 base; unmatched junction bases: 5. The CDR3 contains 14 residues. Germline assignment: CDR1 SGHRS and CDR2 YFSETQ. The CDR3 protein is CASSDPGQSYEQYF. The CDR3 coding sequence is TGCGCCAGCAGCGATCCGGGACAGTCCTACGAGCAGTACTTC.

The J gene is TRBJ2-5, the V gene TRBV12-5, with 7 nucleotides matching TRBD2. The CDR3 has 14 residues. V shed 5 bases, J shed 5 bases, and the junction held 8 bases outside the gene matches. Germline V CDR1 and CDR2: LGHNT, FRNRAP. The CDR3 spells CASGPGYGRETQYF. The CDR3 nucleotides read TGTGCTAGTGGTCCCGGATACGGGAGGGAGACCCAGTACTTC.

The CDR3 here is CASSVGTSGIGQYF. CDR3 DNA: TGTGCCAGCAGTGTCGGGACTAGCGGGATTGGGCAGTACTTC. The chain combines TRBV27 with TRBJ2-7, with 13 nucleotides matching TRBD2. The CDR3 has 14 amino acids. The V and J ends lost 5 bases and 9 bases, in that order; junction bases with no gene match: 7. CDR1 and CDR2 from the germline V gene are MNHEY and SMNVEV (reference sequence).

This sequence joins TRBV6-1 and TRBJ2-2; TRBD2 matches 11 bases. CDR1 and CDR2 from the germline V gene are MNHNS and SASEGT. J was trimmed by 1 base and V by 4 bases; bases with no gene match: 2. The CDR3 totals 16 residues. CDR3 amino acids: CASSVSGGVNTGELFF. In DNA, the CDR3 is TGTGCCAGCAGTGTTAGCGGGGGGGTGAACACCGGGGAGCTGTTTTTT.

The chain uses TRBV11-2 and TRBJ2-2; TRBD2 matches 7 bases. The CDR3 consists of 19 residues. V shed 0 bases, J shed 2 bases, and the junction held 12 bases outside the gene matches. From germline, CDR1 is SGHAT and CDR2 FQNNGV. This CDR3 is CASSLDNMGRGRNTGELFF. Here the CDR3 DNA reads TGTGCCAGCAGCTTAGATAATATGGGGCGGGGGAGAAACACCGGGGAGCTGTTTTTT. Based on the CDR3 plus reference TRBV11-2 and TRBJ2-2, the full variable domain is EAGVAQSPRYKIIEKRQSVAFWCNPISGHATLYWYQQILGQGPKLLIQFQNNGVVDDSQLPKDRFSAERLKGVDSTLKIQPAKLEDSAVYLCASSLDNMGRGRNTGELFFGEGSRLTVL.

The V gene is TRBV2, the J gene TRBJ2-5, with a tentative D call TRBD2 (6 bases). The DNA end is more similar to TRBJ2-7, so the J call may be wrong. The CDR3 covers 13 residues. Germline V gives CDR1 SNHLY, CDR2 FYNNEI. The chain's CDR3 is CASNPEGPYEQYF. In DNA form, the CDR3 reads TGTGCCAGCAATCCGGAGGGTCCCTACGAGCAGTACTTC.

This chain joins TRBV28 and TRBJ2-5, with 7 bases lining up with TRBD2. The germline gives CDR1 MDHEN, CDR2 SYDVKM. The ends lost 3 bases at V and 1 base at J; junction bases unmatched: 8. There are 16 residues in the CDR3. As DNA, the CDR3 is TGTGCCAGCAGTTTCCTGAGCGGGGTGGGCCAAGAGACCCAGTACTTC. Translation gives CASSFLSGVGQETQYF.

This clone has a single count. CDR3 region: CASSFQGNTGELFF. CDR3 coding DNA: TGTGCCAGCAGTTTTCAGGGGAACACCGGGGAGCTGTTTTTT. The rearrangement links TRBV28 to TRBJ2-2; D is perhaps TRBD1 (5 bases). The CDR3 is made up of 14 amino acids. V lost 3 bases and J 1 base, leaving 6 bases between the germline ends. Germline lookup yields CDR1 MDHEN and CDR2 SYDVKM.

The chain joins TRBV19 to TRBJ2-5; 11 nucleotides match TRBD1. Germline V CDR1 and CDR2: LNHDA, SQIVND (reference sequence). There are 15 residues in the CDR3. The V and J ends lost 5 bases and 4 bases, in that order; junction bases with no gene match: 6. CDR3 amino acids: CASSSRTGGLETQYF. In DNA form, the CDR3 reads TGTGCCAGTAGTTCCAGGACAGGGGGCTTAGAGACCCAGTACTTC.

V usage is TRBV28 and J usage is TRBJ2-2; 7 bases are a match to TRBD2. Losses at the gene ends were 3 bases for V and 4 bases for J; bases not matched to a gene: 5. Germline V lookup: CDR1 MDHEN, CDR2 SYDVKM. This CDR3 is built from 15 residues. The CDR3 DNA reads TGTGCCAGCAGTTTTCAAGCGGGGCGCACCGGGGAGCTGTTTTTT. As protein: CASSFQAGRTGELFF.

The CDR3 spells CASSDTGTRIHEQFF. DNA for the CDR3: TGTGCCAGCAGCGATACCGGGACTAGGATCCATGAGCAGTTCTTC. The chain combines TRBV9 with TRBJ2-1, with 8 bases fitting TRBD2. Germline lookup yields CDR1 SGDLS and CDR2 YYNGEE. The CDR3 is 15 amino acids. The V segment lost 3 bases and the J segment 8 bases; nucleotides outside the gene matches: 10. Based on the CDR3 plus reference TRBV9 and TRBJ2-1, the full variable domain is DSGVTQTPKHLITATGQRVTLRCSPRSGDLSVYWYQQSLDQGLQFLIQYYNGEERAKGNILERFSAQQFPDLHSELNLSSLELGDSALYFCASSDTGTRIHEQFFGPGTRLTVL.

This clone was found a few times. The chain is built from TRBV11-2 and TRBJ1-2; possibly TRBD1 for D (5 bases). Trimming took 0 bases from V and 5 from J, leaving 13 bases between them. The CDR3 runs 15 residues. CDR1 is SGHAT and CDR2 is FQNNGV in the germline V gene. This CDR3 reads CASSLDRGVLYGYTF. CDR3 sequence (DNA): TGTGCCAGCAGCTTAGATCGGGGGGTACTTTATGGCTACACCTTC.

V gene TRBV10-1 combines with J gene TRBJ2-2, with TRBD1 identical over 9 bases. This CDR3 has 15 amino acids. Germline V gene sequence: CDR1 WNHNN, CDR2 SYGVQD (reference sequence). The trim removed 5 bases at V and 5 bases at J, leaving 6 bases unmatched. The CDR3 loop is CASSSPGTGTGELFF. In DNA, the CDR3 is TGCGCCAGCAGTTCGCCCGGGACAGGGACCGGGGAGCTGTTTTTT.

This chain joins TRBV30 and TRBJ1-4; D not resolved. V lost 5 bases and J lost 5, with 15 bases in between. The length of the CDR3 is 14 residues. Germline assignment: CDR1 GTSNPN and CDR2 SVGIG (reference sequence). The CDR3 loop is CAWGSGQVNEKLFF. CDR3 in DNA: TGTGCCTGGGGAAGCGGGCAGGTGAATGAAAAACTGTTTTTT.

V is TRBV9 and J is TRBJ2-1, with 10 nucleotides matching TRBD1. V lost 5 bases and J lost 8; bases outside the gene matches: 7. This CDR3 comprises 14 residues. The germline V gene has CDR1 SGDLS and CDR2 YYNGEE. In DNA, the CDR3 is TGTGCCAGCAGGGCCGGGACAGGGGTCGATGAGCAGTTCTTC. The encoded protein is CASRAGTGVDEQFF.

The V call is TRBV11-2, the J call TRBJ1-5; D not certain. V was cut by 1 base and J by 2 bases, with 6 bases left in between. The germline CDR1 and CDR2 sequences are SGHAT and FQNNGV. The CDR3 has 14 residues. CDR3 DNA: TGTGCCAGCAGCTTAGTTCCAGGCAATCAGCCCCAGCATTTT. It yields the protein CASSLVPGNQPQHF.

This chain links TRBV2 with TRBJ2-3; 9 bases are a match to TRBD2. The V segment lost 4 bases and the J segment 4 bases; nucleotides outside the gene matches: 6. This CDR3 spans 15 amino acids. Germline V gene sequence: CDR1 SNHLY, CDR2 FYNNEI. The CDR3 reads CASSVAGLASDTQYF. The CDR3 DNA reads as TGTGCCAGCAGTGTGGCCGGACTAGCGTCAGATACGCAGTATTTT.